These 14 T cell receptor beta chains share one sample of origin, sequenced in a study of cytomegalovirus exposure and HLA in healthy donors. Repertoires were generated with immunoSEQ multiplex PCR, while TCRdb's copy carries only in-frame clones and drops some. Of fewer than 150,000 clones listed, around four fifths are singletons. The sequenced sample consisted of PBMCs. The receptors come from a man between 25 and 39 years old in good health and CMV-seropositive.

The chain has TRBV18 and TRBJ2-6; 8 bases are shared with TRBD2. Germline-derived CDR1 and CDR2 are KGHSH and LQKENI. The ends lost 3 bases at V and 4 bases at J; junction bases unmatched: 8. This CDR3 comprises 17 residues. The CDR3 bases are TGTGCCAGCTCACCGTACGCGGGGGGCTCCGGGGCCAACGTCCTGACTTTC. Its translation is CASSPYAGGSGANVLTF.

The V gene is TRBV30, the J gene TRBJ1-5; no firm D call. CDR1 is GTSNPN and CDR2 is SVGIG in the germline V gene (reference sequence). The CDR3 consists of 13 residues. The V end lost 2 bases, the J end lost 4 bases, and 9 bases lay between the germline ends. CDR3 bases: TGTGCCTGGAGTATGGCAGTGAATCAGCCCCAGCATTTT. It codes for CAWSMAVNQPQHF.

This chain links TRBV9 with TRBJ2-1; 9 nucleotides agree with TRBD1. CDR3 length: 16 residues. J gave up 8 bases and V 4 bases, and 13 bases lay outside the gene matches. Germline V CDR1 and CDR2: SGDLS, YYNGEE. The DNA for the CDR3 is TGTGCCAGCAGCACGGTGGGGGACAGGGCGTACGATGAGCAGTTCTTC. Its translation: CASSTVGDRAYDEQFF.

V and J are TRBV27 and TRBJ1-1; D remains unclear. The germline CDR1 and CDR2 sequences are MNHEY and SMNVEV (reference sequence). The CDR3 extends over 13 amino acids. V was clipped by 4 bases and J by 3 bases, with 9 bases between them. The DNA of the CDR3 is TGTGCCAGCAGTTCCCTATTGTACACTGAAGCTTTCTTT. This gives the protein CASSSLLYTEAFF.

This chain uses TRBV6-4 with TRBJ2-1; 10 bases map to TRBD1. Unmatched junction bases numbered 4, after V lost 6 bases and J lost 8 bases. There are 13 residues in the CDR3. Germline values: CDR1 MRHNA, CDR2 SNTAGT. DNA for the CDR3: TGTGCCAGCAGAGGACAGGGGGTGGATGAGCAGTTCTTC. It encodes CASRGQGVDEQFF.

This chain connects TRBV14 to TRBJ2-7; D gene uncertain. With 4 bases removed from V and 9 bases from J, the gap between germline ends came to 19 bases. CDR1 SGHDN and CDR2 FVKESK come from the germline V gene. This CDR3 contains 14 residues. The chain's CDR3 is CASSLTPLPRRQYF. In DNA form, the CDR3 reads TGTGCCAGCAGCCTAACTCCGCTACCACGTAGGCAGTACTTC.

V and J are TRBV7-2 and TRBJ2-3, with 8 bases lining up with TRBD2. The CDR3 runs to 17 residues. Germline assignment: CDR1 SGHTA and CDR2 FQGNSA. J gave up 3 bases and V 4 bases, and 12 bases lay outside the gene matches. The CDR3 here is CASSSLRGGGITDTQYF. As DNA, the CDR3 is TGTGCCAGCAGCTCACTCCGGGGCGGGGGGATAACAGATACGCAGTATTTT.

The CDR3 loop is CASSELPGSGYEQYF. Here the CDR3 DNA reads TGTGCCAGCAGCGAATTACCCGGGTCGGGCTACGAGCAGTACTTC. This chain joins TRBV5-4 and TRBJ2-7; D gene unclear. Germline V gene lookup returns CDR1 SGHNT and CDR2 YYREEE (reference sequence). The CDR3 extends over 15 amino acids. The V end lost 4 bases, the J end lost 3 bases, and 17 bases lay between the germline ends.

The V and J genes are TRBV18 and TRBJ1-6, with 7 bases aligning to TRBD1. Per germline, CDR1 KGHSH and CDR2 LQKENI. The CDR3 consists of 15 residues. The V segment lost 3 bases and the J segment 10 bases; nucleotides outside the gene matches: 9. The CDR3 nucleotides are TGTGCCAGCTCACCGCCGACAGGGAGTATGTCACCCCTCCACTTT. Translated: CASSPPTGSMSPLHF.

The J gene is TRBJ1-1, the V gene TRBV5-1; D gene uncertain. The CDR3 spans 12 residues. The V gene lost 3 bases and the J gene lost 10 bases, with 13 bases spanning the gap. Germline CDR1 reads SGHRS; CDR2 reads YFSETQ. The CDR3 reads CASSSYYGGAFF. CDR3 DNA: TGCGCCAGCAGCTCCTACTACGGTGGAGCTTTCTTT.

The V call is TRBV25-1, the J call TRBJ1-2; 10 nucleotides agree with TRBD1. Germline V gives CDR1 MGHDK, CDR2 SYGVNS. Losses at the gene ends were 4 bases for V and 5 bases for J; bases not matched to a gene: 10. The CDR3 totals 16 residues. The DNA of the CDR3 is TGTGCCAGCAGTGGCACGCGGCGGGGACAGGGGTATGGCTACACCTTC. Translating it yields CASSGTRRGQGYGYTF.

This clone came up once. This rearrangement joins TRBV6-1 to TRBJ2-7, with 10 bases fitting TRBD2. The J segment lost 0 bases and the V segment lost 0 bases, leaving 11 bases of the junction unmatched. Germline CDR1 MNHNS, CDR2 SASEGT. This CDR3 is built from 19 residues. CDR3 nucleotides: TGTGCCAGCAGTGAAGCTAGGGGCGGACTAGCGGTGAGCTCCTACGAGCAGTACTTC. It is translated as CASSEARGGLAVSSYEQYF.

The V and J genes are TRBV27 and TRBJ2-7; 7 nucleotides agree with TRBD1. This CDR3 comprises 13 residues. CDR1 is MNHEY, CDR2 SMNVEV, per germline (reference sequence). Losses at the gene ends were 7 bases for V and 3 bases for J; bases not matched to a gene: 6. The CDR3 bases are TGTGCCAGCACCCCAGGGGGTCGCTACGAGCAGTACTTC. Translation: CASTPGGRYEQYF.

V gene TRBV7-2 combines with J gene TRBJ2-7, with TRBD2 identical over 9 bases. With 1 base clipped from V and 3 bases from J, the junction kept 7 bases outside the gene matches. This CDR3 spans 16 amino acids. Germline V gives CDR1 SGHTA, CDR2 FQGNSA. CDR3 in amino acids: CASSLGVGGGGYEQYF. The CDR3 DNA reads as TGTGCCAGCAGCTTAGGAGTTGGCGGGGGGGGCTACGAGCAGTACTTC.